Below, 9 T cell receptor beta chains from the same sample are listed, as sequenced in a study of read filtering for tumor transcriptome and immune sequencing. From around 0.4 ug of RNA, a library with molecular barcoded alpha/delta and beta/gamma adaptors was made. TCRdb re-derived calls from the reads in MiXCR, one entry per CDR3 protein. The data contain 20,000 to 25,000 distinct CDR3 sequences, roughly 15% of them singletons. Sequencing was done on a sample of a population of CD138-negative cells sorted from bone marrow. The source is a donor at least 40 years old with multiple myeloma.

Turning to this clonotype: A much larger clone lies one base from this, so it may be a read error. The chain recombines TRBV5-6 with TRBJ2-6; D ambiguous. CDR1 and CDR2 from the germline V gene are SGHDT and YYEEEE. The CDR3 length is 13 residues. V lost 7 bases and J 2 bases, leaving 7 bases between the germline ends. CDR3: CASGPTGANVLTF. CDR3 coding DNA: TGTGCCAGCGGCCCAACTGGGGCCAACGTCCTGACTTTC.

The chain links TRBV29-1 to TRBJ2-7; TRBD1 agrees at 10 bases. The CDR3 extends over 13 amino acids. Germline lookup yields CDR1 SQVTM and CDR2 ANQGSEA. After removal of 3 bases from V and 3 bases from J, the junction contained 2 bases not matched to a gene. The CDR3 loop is CSVEDRGGYEQYF. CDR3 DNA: TGCAGCGTTGAGGACAGGGGGGGCTACGAGCAGTACTTC.

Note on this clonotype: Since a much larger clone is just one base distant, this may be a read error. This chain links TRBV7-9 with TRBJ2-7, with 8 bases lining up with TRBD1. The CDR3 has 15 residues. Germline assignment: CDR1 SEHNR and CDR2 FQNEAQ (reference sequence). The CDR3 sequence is CASSSTSGGLFEQHF. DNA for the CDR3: TGTGCCAGCAGCTCCACGTCAGGGGGCCTCTTCGAGCAGCACTTC.

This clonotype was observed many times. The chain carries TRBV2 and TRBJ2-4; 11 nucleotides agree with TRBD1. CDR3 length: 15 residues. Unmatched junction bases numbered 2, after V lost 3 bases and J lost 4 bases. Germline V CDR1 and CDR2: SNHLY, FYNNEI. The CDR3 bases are TGTGCCAGCAGTGAGGGGGACAGGGGGAAAAACATTCAGTACTTC. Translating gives CASSEGDRGKNIQYF.

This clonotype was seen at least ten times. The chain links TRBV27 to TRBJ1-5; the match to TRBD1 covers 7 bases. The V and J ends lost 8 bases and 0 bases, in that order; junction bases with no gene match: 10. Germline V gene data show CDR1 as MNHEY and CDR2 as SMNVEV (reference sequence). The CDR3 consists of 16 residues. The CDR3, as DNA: TGTGCCAGCGGTACCCTCGGGACAGATAGCAATCAGCCCCAGCATTTT. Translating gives CASGTLGTDSNQPQHF.

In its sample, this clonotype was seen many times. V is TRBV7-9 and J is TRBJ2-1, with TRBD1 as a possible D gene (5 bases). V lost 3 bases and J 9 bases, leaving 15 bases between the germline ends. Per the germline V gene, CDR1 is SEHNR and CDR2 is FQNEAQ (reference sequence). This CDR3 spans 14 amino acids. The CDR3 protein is CASSLVGLEVEQFF. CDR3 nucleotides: TGTGCCAGCAGCTTGGTGGGGCTAGAGGTTGAGCAGTTCTTC.

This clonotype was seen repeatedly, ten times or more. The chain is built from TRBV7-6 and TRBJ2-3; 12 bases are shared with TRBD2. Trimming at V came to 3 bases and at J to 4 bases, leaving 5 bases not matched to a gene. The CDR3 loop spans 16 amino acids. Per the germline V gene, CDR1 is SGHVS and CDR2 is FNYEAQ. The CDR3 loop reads CASSLGGLAGSDTQYF. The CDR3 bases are TGTGCCAGCAGCTTGGGAGGACTAGCGGGATCAGATACGCAGTATTTT.

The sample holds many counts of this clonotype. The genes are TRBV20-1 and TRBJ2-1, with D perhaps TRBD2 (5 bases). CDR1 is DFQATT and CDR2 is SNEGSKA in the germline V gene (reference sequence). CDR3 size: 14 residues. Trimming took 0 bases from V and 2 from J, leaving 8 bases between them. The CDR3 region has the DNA TGCAGTGCTAGAGACCTAGCAGCCTACAATGAGCAGTTCTTC. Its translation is CSARDLAAYNEQFF.

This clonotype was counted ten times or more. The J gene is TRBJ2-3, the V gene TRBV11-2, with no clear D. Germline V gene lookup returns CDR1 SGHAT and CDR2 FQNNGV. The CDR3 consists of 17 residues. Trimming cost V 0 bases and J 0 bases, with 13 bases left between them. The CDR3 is CASSLDLVPASTDTQYF. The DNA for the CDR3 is TGTGCCAGCAGCTTAGATCTGGTCCCCGCTAGCACAGATACGCAGTATTTT.